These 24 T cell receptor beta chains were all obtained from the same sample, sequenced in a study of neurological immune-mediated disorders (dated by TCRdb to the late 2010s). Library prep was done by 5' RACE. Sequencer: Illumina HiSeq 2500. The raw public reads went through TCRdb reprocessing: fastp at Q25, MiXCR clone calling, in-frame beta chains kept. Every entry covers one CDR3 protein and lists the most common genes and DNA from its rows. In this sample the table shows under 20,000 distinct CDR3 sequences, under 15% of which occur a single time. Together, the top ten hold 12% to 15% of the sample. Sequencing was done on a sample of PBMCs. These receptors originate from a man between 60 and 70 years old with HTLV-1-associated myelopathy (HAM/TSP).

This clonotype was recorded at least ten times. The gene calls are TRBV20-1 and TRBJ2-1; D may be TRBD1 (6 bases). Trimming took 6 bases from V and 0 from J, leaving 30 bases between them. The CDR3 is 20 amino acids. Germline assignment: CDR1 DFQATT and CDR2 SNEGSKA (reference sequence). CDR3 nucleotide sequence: TGCAGTGCCACGCGACCCTCCCCGGCACAGGGAACTTTCTCCTACAATGAGCAGTTCTTC. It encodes CSATRPSPAQGTFSYNEQFF.

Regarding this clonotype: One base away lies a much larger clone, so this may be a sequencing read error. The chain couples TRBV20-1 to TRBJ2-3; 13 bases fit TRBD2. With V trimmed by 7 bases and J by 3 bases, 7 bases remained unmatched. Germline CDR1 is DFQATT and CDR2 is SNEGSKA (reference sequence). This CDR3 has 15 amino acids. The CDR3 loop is CSDTSGGARTDTQYF. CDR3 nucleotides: TGCAGTGACACTAGCGGGGGGGCTAGAACAGATACGCAGTATTTT.

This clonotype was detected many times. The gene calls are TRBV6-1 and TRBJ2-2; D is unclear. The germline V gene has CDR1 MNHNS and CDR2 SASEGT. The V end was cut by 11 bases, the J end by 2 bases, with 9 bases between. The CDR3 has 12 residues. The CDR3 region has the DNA TGTGCCGTGGAGTCTAACACCGGGGAGCTGTTTTTT. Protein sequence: CAVESNTGELFF.

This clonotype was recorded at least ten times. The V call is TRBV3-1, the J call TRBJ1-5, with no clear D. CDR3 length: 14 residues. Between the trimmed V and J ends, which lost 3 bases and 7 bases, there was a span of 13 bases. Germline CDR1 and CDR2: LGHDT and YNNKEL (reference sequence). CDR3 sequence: CASSQGRIEQPQHF. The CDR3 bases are TGTGCCAGCAGCCAGGGTCGGATTGAACAGCCCCAGCATTTT.

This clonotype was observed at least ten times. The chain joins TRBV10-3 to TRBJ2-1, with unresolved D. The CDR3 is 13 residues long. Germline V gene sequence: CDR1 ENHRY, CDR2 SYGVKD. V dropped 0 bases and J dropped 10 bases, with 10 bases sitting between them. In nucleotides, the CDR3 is TGTGCCATCAGTGAGTCGACGTCAGCCGAGCAGTTCTTC. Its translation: CAISESTSAEQFF.

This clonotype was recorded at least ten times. The CDR3 protein is CASSPQGRTEAFF. In DNA, the CDR3 is TGTGCCAGCAGCCCGCAGGGGCGGACTGAAGCTTTCTTT. The chain employs TRBV7-3 and TRBJ1-1, with D possibly being TRBD1 (6 bases). Trimming took 5 bases from V and 5 from J, leaving 12 bases between them. The V gene's germline CDR1 is SGHTA and CDR2 FQGTGA. The CDR3 has 13 amino acids.

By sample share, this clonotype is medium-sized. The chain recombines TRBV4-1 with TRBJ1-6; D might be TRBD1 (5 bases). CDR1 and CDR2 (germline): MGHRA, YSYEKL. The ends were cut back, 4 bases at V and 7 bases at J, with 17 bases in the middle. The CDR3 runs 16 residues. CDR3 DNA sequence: TGCGCCAGCAGCCCTGTGGGGACCTGGGGGAATTCACCCCTCCACTTT. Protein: CASSPVGTWGNSPLHF.

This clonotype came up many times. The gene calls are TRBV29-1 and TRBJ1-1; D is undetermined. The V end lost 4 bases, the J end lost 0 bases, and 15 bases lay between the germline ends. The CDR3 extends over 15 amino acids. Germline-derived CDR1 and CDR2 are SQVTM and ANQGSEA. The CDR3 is CSVAQPFPLNTEAFF. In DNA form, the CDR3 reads TGCAGCGTTGCCCAGCCTTTCCCCTTGAACACTGAAGCTTTCTTT.

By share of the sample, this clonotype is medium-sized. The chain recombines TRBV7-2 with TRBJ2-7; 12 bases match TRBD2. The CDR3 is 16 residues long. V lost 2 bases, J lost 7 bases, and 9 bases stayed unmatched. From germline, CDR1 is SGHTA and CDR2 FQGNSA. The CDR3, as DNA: TGTGCCAGCAGCTTACTGACTAGCGGGGGTTCAGGGGAGCAGTACTTC. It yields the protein CASSLLTSGGSGEQYF.

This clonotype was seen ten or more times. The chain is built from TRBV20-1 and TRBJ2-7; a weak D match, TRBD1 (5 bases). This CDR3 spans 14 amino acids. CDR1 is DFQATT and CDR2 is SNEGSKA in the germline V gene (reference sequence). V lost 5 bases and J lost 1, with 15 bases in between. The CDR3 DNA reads TGCAGTGCTTTTAGACAGCCCTCTTCCTACGAGCAGTACTTC. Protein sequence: CSAFRQPSSYEQYF.

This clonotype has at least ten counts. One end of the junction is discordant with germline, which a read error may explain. CDR3: CVSLSDTGTEAFF. DNA of the CDR3: TGTGTCAGCCTAAGCGATACGGGCACTGAAGCTTTCTTT. The V and J genes are TRBV28 and TRBJ1-1; D ambiguous. This CDR3 is built from 13 residues. Germline lookup yields CDR1 MDHEN and CDR2 SYDVKM. The full variable domain, its missing parts supplied by reference TRBV28 and TRBJ1-1, is DVKVTQSSRYLVKRTGEKVFLECVQDMDHENMFWYRQDPGLGLRLIYFSYDVKMKEKGDIPEGYSVSREKKERFSLILESASTNQTSMYLCVSLSDTGTEAFFGQGTRLTVV.

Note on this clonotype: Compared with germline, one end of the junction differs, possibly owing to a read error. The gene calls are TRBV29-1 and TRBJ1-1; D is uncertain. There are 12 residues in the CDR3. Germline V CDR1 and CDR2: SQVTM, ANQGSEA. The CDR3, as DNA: TGCGCTGCGCGTCAGACTAACACTCAAGCCTTCTTT. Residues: CAARQTNTQAFF.

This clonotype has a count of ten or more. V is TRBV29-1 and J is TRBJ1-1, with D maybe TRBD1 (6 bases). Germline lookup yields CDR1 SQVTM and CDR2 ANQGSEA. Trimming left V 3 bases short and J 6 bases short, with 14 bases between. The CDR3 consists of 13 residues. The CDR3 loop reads CSVDDRGAPEAFF. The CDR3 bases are TGCAGCGTTGACGACCGGGGGGCTCCTGAAGCTTTCTTT.

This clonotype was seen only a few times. The CDR3 nucleotides read TGTGCCAGCAGCTCTGGGACTAGCGGGGGGGTCTATGAGCAGTTCTTC. Its translation: CASSSGTSGGVYEQFF. This chain uses TRBV11-3 with TRBJ2-1, with TRBD2 identical over 16 bases. The CDR3 covers 16 residues. Germline V gene lookup returns CDR1 SGHNT and CDR2 YENEEA. J was trimmed by 8 bases and V by 4 bases; bases with no gene match: 5. Variable domain in full (rest from reference TRBV11-3 and TRBJ2-1): EAGVVQSPRYKIIEKKQPVAFWCNPISGHNTLYWYLQNLGQGPELLIRYENEEAVDDSQLPKDRFSAERLKGVDSTLKIQPAELGDSAVYLCASSSGTSGGVYEQFFGPGTRLTVL.

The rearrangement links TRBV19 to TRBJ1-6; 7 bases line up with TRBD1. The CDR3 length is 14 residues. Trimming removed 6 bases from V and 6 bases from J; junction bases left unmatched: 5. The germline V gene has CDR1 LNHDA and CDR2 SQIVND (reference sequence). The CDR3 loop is CASSLGTANSPLHF. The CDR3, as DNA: TGTGCCAGTAGCCTAGGGACAGCTAATTCACCCCTCCACTTT.

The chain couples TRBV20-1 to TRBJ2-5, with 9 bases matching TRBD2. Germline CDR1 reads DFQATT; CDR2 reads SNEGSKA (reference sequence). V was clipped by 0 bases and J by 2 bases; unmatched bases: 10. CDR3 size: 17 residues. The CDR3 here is CSARDWALAGGQETQYF. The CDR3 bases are TGCAGTGCTAGAGATTGGGCTCTCGCGGGGGGGCAAGAGACCCAGTACTTC.

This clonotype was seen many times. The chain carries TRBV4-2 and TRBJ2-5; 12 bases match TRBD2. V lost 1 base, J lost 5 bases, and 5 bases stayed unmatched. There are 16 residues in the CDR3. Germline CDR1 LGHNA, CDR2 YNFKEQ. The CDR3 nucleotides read TGTGCCAGCAGCCAAGGAAGACTAGCGGGGGATGAGACCCAGTACTTC. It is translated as CASSQGRLAGDETQYF.

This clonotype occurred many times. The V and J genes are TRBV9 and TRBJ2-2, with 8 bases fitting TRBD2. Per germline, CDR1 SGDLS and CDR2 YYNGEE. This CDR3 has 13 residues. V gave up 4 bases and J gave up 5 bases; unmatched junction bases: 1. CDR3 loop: CASSSGGTGELFF. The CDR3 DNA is TGTGCCAGCAGCTCGGGGGGGACCGGGGAGCTGTTTTTT.

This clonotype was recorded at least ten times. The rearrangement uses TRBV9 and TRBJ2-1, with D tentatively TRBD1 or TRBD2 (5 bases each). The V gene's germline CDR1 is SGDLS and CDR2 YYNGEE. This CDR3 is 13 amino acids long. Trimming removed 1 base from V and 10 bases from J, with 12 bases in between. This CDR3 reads CASSVRGVDEQFF. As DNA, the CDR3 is TGTGCCAGCAGCGTACGAGGGGTCGACGAGCAGTTCTTC. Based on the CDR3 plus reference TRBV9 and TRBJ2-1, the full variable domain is DSGVTQTPKHLITATGQRVTLRCSPRSGDLSVYWYQQSLDQGLQFLIQYYNGEERAKGNILERFSAQQFPDLHSELNLSSLELGDSALYFCASSVRGVDEQFFGPGTRLTVL.

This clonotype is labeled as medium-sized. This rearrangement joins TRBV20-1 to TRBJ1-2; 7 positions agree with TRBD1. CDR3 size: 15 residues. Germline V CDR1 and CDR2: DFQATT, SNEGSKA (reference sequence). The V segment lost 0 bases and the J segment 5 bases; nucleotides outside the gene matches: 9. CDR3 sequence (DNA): TGCAGTGCTAGAGACCGAGCAGGGGGAGTGTATGGCTACACCTTC. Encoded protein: CSARDRAGGVYGYTF.

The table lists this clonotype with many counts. The CDR3 DNA follows: TGTGCCAGCAGCTTAGCCCAGGGAGGGAGGGTAGGCTACACCTTC. Protein: CASSLAQGGRVGYTF. V and J are TRBV7-8 and TRBJ1-2, with D maybe TRBD1 (5 bases). This CDR3 is 15 amino acids long. The V end was cut by 0 bases, the J end by 8 bases, with 16 bases between. The germline V gene has CDR1 SGHVS and CDR2 FQNEAQ.

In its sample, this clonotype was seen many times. The CDR3 sequence: CASSYYDSTSEQFF. The CDR3 DNA sequence: TGTGCCAGCAGTTATTATGACAGTACAAGTGAGCAGTTCTTC. This chain uses TRBV6-5 with TRBJ2-1; D may be TRBD1 (5 bases). CDR3 length equals 14 residues. V dropped 3 bases and J dropped 9 bases, with 15 bases sitting between them. Germline V lookup: CDR1 MNHEY, CDR2 SVGAGI.

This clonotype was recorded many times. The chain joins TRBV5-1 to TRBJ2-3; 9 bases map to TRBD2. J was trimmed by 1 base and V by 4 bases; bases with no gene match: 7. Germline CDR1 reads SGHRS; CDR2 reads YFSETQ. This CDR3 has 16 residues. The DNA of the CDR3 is TGCGCCAGCAGCCCTGGTGTAGCGGGGGGCACAGATACGCAGTATTTT. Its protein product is CASSPGVAGGTDTQYF.

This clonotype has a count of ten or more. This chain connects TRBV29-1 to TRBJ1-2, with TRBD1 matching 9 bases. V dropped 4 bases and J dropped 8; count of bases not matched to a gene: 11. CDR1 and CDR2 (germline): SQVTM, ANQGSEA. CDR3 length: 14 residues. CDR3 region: CSVAGGQGTEGYTF. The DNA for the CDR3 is TGCAGCGTTGCAGGAGGACAGGGGACGGAAGGCTACACCTTC.